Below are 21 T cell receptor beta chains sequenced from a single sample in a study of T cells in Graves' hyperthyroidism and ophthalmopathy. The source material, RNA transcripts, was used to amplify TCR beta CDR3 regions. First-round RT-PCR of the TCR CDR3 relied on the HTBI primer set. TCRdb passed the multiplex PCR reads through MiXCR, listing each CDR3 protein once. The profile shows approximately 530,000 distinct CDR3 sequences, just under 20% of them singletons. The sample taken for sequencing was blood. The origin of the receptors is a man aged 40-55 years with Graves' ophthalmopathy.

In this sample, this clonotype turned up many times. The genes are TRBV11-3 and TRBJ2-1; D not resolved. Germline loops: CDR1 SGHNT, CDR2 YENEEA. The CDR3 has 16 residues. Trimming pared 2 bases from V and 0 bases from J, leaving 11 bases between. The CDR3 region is CASSLNGVSSYNEQFF. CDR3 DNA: TGTGCCAGCAGCTTAAATGGCGTGAGCTCCTACAATGAGCAGTTCTTC.

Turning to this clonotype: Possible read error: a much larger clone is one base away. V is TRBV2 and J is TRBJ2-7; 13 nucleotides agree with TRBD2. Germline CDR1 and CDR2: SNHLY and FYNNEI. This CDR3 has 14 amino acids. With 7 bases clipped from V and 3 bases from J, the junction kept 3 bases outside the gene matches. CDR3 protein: CASMGLAGNYEQYF. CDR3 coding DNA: TGTGCCAGCATGGGACTAGCGGGAAACTACGAGCAGTACTTC.

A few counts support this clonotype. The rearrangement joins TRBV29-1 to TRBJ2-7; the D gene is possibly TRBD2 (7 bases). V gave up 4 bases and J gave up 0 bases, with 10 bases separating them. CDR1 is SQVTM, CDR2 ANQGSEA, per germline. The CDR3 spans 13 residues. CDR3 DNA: TGCAGCGTTGGCGGGGGCGGCTCCTACGAGCAGTACTTC. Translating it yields CSVGGGGSYEQYF.

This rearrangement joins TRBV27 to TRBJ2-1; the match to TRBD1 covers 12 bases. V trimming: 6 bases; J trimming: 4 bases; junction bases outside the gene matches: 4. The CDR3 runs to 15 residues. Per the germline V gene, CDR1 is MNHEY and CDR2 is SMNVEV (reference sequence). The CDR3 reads CASRGTGGLYNEQFF. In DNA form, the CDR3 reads TGTGCCAGCAGAGGGACAGGGGGCCTATACAATGAGCAGTTCTTC.

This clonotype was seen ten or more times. As DNA, the CDR3 is TGTGCCAGCAGCTTAAGTAGCGGCCTCAGCTCCTACAATGAGCAGTTCTTC. Translating gives CASSLSSGLSSYNEQFF. This chain links TRBV11-2 with TRBJ2-1, with D tentatively TRBD2 (6 bases). Looked up from germline, CDR1 is SGHAT and CDR2 is FQNNGV. The CDR3 contains 17 residues. V was cut by 2 bases and J by 0 bases, with 14 bases left in between.

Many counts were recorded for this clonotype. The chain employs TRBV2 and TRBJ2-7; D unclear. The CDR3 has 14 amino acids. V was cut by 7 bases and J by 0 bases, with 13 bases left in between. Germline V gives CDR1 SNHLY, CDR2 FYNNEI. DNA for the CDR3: TGTGCCAGCACCAAGGAGAGTGCCTCCTACGAGCAGTACTTC. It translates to CASTKESASYEQYF.

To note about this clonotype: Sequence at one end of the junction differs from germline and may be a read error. The CDR3 loop is CAGSLNSGSSYEQYF. The CDR3 DNA follows: TGTGCCGGCAGCTTGAACTCAGGGAGCTCCTACGAGCAGTACTTC. The chain links TRBV7-3 to TRBJ2-7, with D perhaps assigned TRBD1 or TRBD2 (5 bases each). The CDR3 extends over 15 amino acids. Per the germline V gene, CDR1 is SGHTA and CDR2 is FQGTGA.

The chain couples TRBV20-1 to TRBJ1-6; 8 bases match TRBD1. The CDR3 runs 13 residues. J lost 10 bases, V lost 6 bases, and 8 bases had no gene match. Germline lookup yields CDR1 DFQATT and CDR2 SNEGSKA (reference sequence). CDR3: CSAHGQGGSPLHF. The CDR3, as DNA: TGCAGTGCCCATGGACAGGGTGGATCACCCCTCCACTTT.

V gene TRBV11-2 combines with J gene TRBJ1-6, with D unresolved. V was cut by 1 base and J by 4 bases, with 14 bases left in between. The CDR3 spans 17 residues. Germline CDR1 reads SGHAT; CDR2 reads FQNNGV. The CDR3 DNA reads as TGTGCCAGCAGCTTAGTGCCCTCACGGTCGTATAATTCACCCCTCCACTTT. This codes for CASSLVPSRSYNSPLHF.

The CDR3 sequence is CASSTVGSGEAFF. The CDR3 DNA sequence: TGCGCCAGCAGCACAGTGGGCTCCGGTGAAGCTTTCTTT. The rearrangement joins TRBV5-1 to TRBJ1-1; D uncertain. Trimming took off 4 bases at V and 7 bases at J, with 14 bases between the two ends. Germline V gene sequence: CDR1 SGHRS, CDR2 YFSETQ. This CDR3 is 13 amino acids long.

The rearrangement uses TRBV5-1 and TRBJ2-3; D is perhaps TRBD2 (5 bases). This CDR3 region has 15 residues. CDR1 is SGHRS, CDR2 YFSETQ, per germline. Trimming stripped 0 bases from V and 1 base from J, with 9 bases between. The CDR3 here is CASSLVGLRTDTQYF. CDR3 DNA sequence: TGCGCCAGCAGCTTGGTTGGACTTCGCACAGATACGCAGTATTTT.

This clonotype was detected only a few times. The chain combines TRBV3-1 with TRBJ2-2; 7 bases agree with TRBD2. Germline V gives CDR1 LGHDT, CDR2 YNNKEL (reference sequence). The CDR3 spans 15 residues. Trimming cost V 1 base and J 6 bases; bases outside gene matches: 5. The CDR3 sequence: CASSQVGGAAGELFF. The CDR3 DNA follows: TGTGCCAGCAGCCAAGTGGGAGGGGCGGCCGGGGAGCTGTTTTTT.

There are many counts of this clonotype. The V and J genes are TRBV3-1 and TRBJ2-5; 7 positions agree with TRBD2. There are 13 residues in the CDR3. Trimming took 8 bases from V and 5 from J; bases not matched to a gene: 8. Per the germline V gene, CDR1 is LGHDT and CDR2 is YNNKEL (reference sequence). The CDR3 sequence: CASFQSGVETQYF. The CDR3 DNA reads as TGTGCCAGCTTTCAAAGCGGGGTCGAGACCCAGTACTTC.

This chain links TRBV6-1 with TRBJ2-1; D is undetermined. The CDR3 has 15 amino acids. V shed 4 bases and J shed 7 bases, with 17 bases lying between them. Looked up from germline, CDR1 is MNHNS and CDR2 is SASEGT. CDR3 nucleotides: TGTGCCAGCAGTGGCTGGGCCCCTAAAGGGAATGAGCAGTTCTTC. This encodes CASSGWAPKGNEQFF.

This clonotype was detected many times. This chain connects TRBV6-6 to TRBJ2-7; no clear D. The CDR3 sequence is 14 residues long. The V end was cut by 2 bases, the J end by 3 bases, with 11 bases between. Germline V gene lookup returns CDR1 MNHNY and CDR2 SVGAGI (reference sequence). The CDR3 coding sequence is TGTGCCAGCAGTTACCGGCAAAGCTACTACGAGCAGTACTTC. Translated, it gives CASSYRQSYYEQYF.

The CDR3 protein is CSVDGLAGVGAKNIQYF. The CDR3 DNA reads as TGCAGCGTTGATGGACTAGCGGGAGTAGGGGCCAAAAACATTCAGTACTTC. The chain joins TRBV29-1 to TRBJ2-4, with TRBD2 matching over 13 bases. After removal of 3 bases from V and 1 base from J, the junction contained 6 bases not matched to a gene. Germline V CDR1 and CDR2: SQVTM, ANQGSEA. The CDR3 is made up of 17 amino acids. Using reference TRBV29-1 and TRBJ2-4 for the parts outside the CDR3, the full variable domain is SAVISQKPSRDICQRGTSLTIQCQVDSQVTMMFWYRQQPGQSLTLIATANQGSEATYESGFVIDKFPISRPNLTFSTLTVSNMSPEDSSIYLCSVDGLAGVGAKNIQYFGAGTRLSVL.

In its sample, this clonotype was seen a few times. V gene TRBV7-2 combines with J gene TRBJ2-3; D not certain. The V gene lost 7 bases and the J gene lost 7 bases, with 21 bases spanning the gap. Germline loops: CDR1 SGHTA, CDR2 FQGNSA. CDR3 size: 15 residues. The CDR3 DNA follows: TGTGCCAGCATCCTATCGACGGCTGCCCCCCATACGCAGTATTTT. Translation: CASILSTAAPHTQYF.

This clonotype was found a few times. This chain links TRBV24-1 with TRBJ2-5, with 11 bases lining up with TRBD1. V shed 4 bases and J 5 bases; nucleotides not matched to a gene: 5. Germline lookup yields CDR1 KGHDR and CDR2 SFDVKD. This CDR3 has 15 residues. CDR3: CATSDPGTGGETQYF. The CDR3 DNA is TGTGCCACCAGTGACCCTGGGACAGGGGGTGAGACCCAGTACTTC.

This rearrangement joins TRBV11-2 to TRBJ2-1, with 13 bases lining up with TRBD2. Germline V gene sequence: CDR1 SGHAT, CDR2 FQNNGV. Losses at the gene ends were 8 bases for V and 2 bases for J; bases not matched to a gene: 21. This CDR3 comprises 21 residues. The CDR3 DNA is TGTGCCAGCGGATACCCCCCTACCGGGACTAGCGGGAAAAGGGCCTACAATGAGCAGTTCTTC. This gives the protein CASGYPPTGTSGKRAYNEQFF.

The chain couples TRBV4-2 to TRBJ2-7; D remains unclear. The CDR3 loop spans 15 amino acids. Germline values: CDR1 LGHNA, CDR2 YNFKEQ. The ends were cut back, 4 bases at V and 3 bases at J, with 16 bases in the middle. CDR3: CASSPESSFDYEQYF. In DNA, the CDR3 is TGTGCCAGCAGCCCGGAGTCAAGTTTTGACTACGAGCAGTACTTC.

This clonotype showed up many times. The CDR3: CASSRDYGNYGYTF. CDR3 nucleotides: TGTGCCAGCAGCCGGGACTACGGGAACTATGGCTACACCTTC. The gene calls are TRBV2 and TRBJ1-2, with a possible D match to TRBD1 (5 bases). This CDR3 contains 14 residues. Germline loops: CDR1 SNHLY, CDR2 FYNNEI. Trimming stripped 6 bases from V and 2 bases from J, with 13 bases between. Complete variable domain (other parts from reference TRBV2 and TRBJ1-2): EPEVTQTPSHQVTQMGQEVILRCVPISNHLYFYWYRQILGQKVEFLVSFYNNEISEKSEIFDDQFSVERPDGSNFTLKIRSTKLEDSAMYFCASSRDYGNYGYTFGSGTRLTVV.